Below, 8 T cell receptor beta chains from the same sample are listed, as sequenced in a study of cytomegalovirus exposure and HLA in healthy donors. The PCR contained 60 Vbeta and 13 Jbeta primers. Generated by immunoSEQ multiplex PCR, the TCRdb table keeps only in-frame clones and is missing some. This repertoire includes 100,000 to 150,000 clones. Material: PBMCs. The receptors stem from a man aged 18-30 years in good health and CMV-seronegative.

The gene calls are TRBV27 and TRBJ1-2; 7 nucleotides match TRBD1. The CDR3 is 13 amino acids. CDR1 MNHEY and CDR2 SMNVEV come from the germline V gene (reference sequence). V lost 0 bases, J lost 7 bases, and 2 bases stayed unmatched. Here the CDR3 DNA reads TGTGCCAGCAGTTTATCGACAGGGCGTGGCTACACCTTC. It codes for CASSLSTGRGYTF.

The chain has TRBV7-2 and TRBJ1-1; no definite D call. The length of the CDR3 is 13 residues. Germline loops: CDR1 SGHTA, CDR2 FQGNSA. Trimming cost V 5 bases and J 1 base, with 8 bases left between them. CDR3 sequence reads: CASSQQPNTEAFF. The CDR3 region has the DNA TGTGCCAGCAGCCAACAACCGAACACTGAAGCTTTCTTT.

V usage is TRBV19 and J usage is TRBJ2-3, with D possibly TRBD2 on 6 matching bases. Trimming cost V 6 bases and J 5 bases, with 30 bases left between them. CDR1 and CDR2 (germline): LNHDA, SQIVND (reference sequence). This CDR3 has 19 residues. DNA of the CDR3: TGTGCCAGTAGCACCCCTGGAGGGGCTGGCCGAGATAGAGTAGATACGCAGTATTTT. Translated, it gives CASSTPGGAGRDRVDTQYF.

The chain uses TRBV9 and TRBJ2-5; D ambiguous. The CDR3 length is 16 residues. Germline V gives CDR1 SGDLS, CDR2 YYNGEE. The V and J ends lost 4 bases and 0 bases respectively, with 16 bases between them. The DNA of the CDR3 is TGTGCCAGCAGCTCCCATTACCAAGGAGACCAAGAGACCCAGTACTTC. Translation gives CASSSHYQGDQETQYF.

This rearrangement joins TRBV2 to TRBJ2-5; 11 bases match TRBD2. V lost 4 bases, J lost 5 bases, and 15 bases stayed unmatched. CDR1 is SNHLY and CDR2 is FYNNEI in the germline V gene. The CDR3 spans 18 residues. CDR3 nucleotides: TGTGCCAGCAGTGTAGAACGTAGCGGGGGGGAGGTGAGGGAGACCCAGTACTTC. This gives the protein CASSVERSGGEVRETQYF.

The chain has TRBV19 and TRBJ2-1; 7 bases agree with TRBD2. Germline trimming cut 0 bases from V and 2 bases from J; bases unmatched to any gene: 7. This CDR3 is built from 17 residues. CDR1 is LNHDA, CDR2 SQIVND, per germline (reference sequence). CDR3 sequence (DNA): TGTGCCAGTAGTATAGATGGTGGGGGGGTCCCCTACAATGAGCAGTTCTTC. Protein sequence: CASSIDGGGVPYNEQFF.

The CDR3 DNA reads as TGTGCCAGCTCACCACAACAGGGGGCGCGGAATGAGCAGTTCTTC. It specifies CASSPQQGARNEQFF. The rearrangement uses TRBV18 and TRBJ2-1, with 9 bases matching TRBD1. Germline CDR1 and CDR2: KGHSH and LQKENI. Trimming took 1 base from V and 7 from J; bases not matched to a gene: 5. This CDR3 region has 15 residues.

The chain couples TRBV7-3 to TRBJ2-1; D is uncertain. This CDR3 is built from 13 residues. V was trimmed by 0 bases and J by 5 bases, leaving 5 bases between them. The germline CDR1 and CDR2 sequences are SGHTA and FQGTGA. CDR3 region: CASSLTRNNEQFF. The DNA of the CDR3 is TGTGCCAGCAGCTTAACCAGAAACAATGAGCAGTTCTTC.